The present T cell receptor (beta chain) was sequenced within a study of low-dose radiotherapy and immunotherapy resistance in tumors. The CDR3 spans 15 residues. V was clipped by 4 bases and J by 3 bases; unmatched bases: 4. Germline CDR1 is SNHLY and CDR2 is FYNNEI. TRAV and TRBV primers primed cDNA for both TCRalpha and TCRbeta. TCRs underwent approximately 20 PCR cycles of amplification with a constant-region primer and V-primer adapter. MiXCR was run by TCRdb on the reads, yielding one entry per CDR3 protein. The sample records approximately 91,000 distinct CDR3 sequences, roughly 19% being singletons. The table lists this clonotype with many counts. Time point described: after trial treatment. Treatment of the sample: LDRT plus nivolumab, ipilimumab, low-dose cyclophosphamide and aspirin (RACIN trial). Low-dose radiotherapy, low-dose cyclophosphamide, aspirin, ipilimumab and nivolumab were all given to the donors.

The sequenced sample was PBMCs, obtained after low-dose radiotherapy plus immunotherapy. The chain couples TRBV2 to TRBJ2-2; 8 bases agree with TRBD1. The TCR was taken from a female donor with ovarian cancer. CDR3 coding DNA: TGTGCCAGCAGTGTATCCAGGGGGCACACCGGGGAGCTGTTTTTT. Its translation is CASSVSRGHTGELFF.